This TCR beta chain was identified in a study of OX40 agonist ivuxolimab in advanced cancers. Whole-study findings and limits: At 0.1 to 3.0 mg/kg and by week 6, clonal expansion occurred in CD4+ and CD8+ blood T cells. Average numbers of expanded clones were greater in CD8+ T cells than in CD4+.

Patients with autoimmune history or systemic immunosuppression were excluded. Per the germline V gene, CDR1 is SGDLS and CDR2 is YYNGEE. The ends were cut back, 0 bases at V and 0 bases at J, with 13 bases in the middle. The CDR3 loop spans 16 amino acids. TCRdb's table, derived via immunoSEQ multiplex PCR, lists solely in-frame clones and lacks some. Of around 70,000 clones listed, around 88% are singletons. A remark on this clone: Its antigen is unidentified.

The sequence was collected from an adult with an advanced solid tumor such as melanoma, head and neck, liver or kidney cancer. The sample in question was CD4+ or CD8+ T cells sorted from blood, obtained in a trial of the OX40 agonist ivuxolimab. The J gene is TRBJ2-7, the V gene TRBV9; a possible D gene is TRBD1 (5 bases). CDR3 nucleotides: TGTGCCAGCAGCGTAGGTAGGGGTGCCAGCTCCTACGAGCAGTACTTC. This codes for CASSVGRGASSYEQYF.